This T cell receptor (beta chain) was captured in a study of early T cells in non-severe SARS-CoV-2 infection. The overall study: Chains from this unsorted whole-blood bulk RNA could not be paired.

V dropped 3 bases and J dropped 0; count of bases not matched to a gene: 7. The CDR3 spans 17 residues. CDR1 and CDR2 (germline): MNHEY, SMNVEV (reference sequence). Individual cDNA molecules received unique molecular identifiers during library preparation. A single record per CDR3 protein comes from TCRdb applying MiXCR to the 5' RACE reads. The sample lists fewer than 35,000 distinct CDR3 sequences, roughly 7% occurring once. This chain connects TRBV27 to TRBJ2-1; 8 bases fit TRBD2. The receptor was isolated from an adult who was a healthcare worker with PCR-confirmed SARS-CoV-2 infection or an uninfected control (not recorded which). The specimen sequenced was whole blood. CDR3 nucleotides: TGTGCCAGCAGTTTCCCCACAAGCGGGAGCTCCTACAATGAGCAGTTCTTC. The encoded protein is CASSFPTSGSSYNEQFF.